This record looks at one TCR beta chain sequence and its context. Assay used: immunoSEQ multiplex PCR; TCRdb lists only in-frame clones, some missing. The data show around 90,000 clones, 90% to 95% seen once. These data belong to a study of technical replicates of blood from a few donors. This CDR3 region has 20 residues. The trim removed 7 bases at V and 8 bases at J, leaving 24 bases unmatched. Germline lookup yields CDR1 SNHLY and CDR2 FYNNEI. The chain recombines TRBV2 with TRBJ1-6; 9 positions agree with TRBD1. Sequences were obtained from T cells isolated from PBMCs. The receptor was derived from a human donor in good health. CDR3 in amino acids: CASNLRGQGLGFNRDSPLHF. CDR3 in DNA: TGTGCCAGCAACCTCCGGGGACAGGGTCTTGGTTTCAATAGGGATTCACCCCTCCACTTT.